The rows below give T cell receptor beta chains drawn from one sample of a study of graft-versus-host responses after intestinal transplantation. The antigens of these receptors remain unknown. Only in-frame clones appear in the TCRdb table, and some are missing; sequencing was by immunoSEQ multiplex PCR. The sample yields some 110,000 clones, roughly nine tenths seen once. The sequences come from unstimulated CD4+ T cells sorted from spleen or lymph node cells, collected before transplant. The source of these receptors is a human donor who was the organ donor for an intestinal transplant. Both conserved end residues are part of each CDR3. The D gene is left open where the match is weak. Clone size is given for some rows only: seen once, a few or many times, or a class if the clone is expanded.

CDR3 DNA	CDR3 protein	clone size	D gene	J gene	V gene
TGTGCCAGCAGTTACCACAGGGGTGGTAAAGAAAAACTGTTTTTT	CASSYHRGGKEKLFF	NA	TRBD1	TRBJ1-4	TRBV6-6
TGCAGCGTTGGTCAGGGAGACGAGCAGTACTTC	CSVGQGDEQYF	once	NA	TRBJ2-7	TRBV29-1
TGCGCCAGCAGCATAGCGGGGGCCGATTGGGGCGAGCAGTTCTTC	CASSIAGADWGEQFF	NA	TRBD2	TRBJ2-1	TRBV5-1
TGTGCCTGGAGTGAAGGTTACTATGGCTACACCTTC	CAWSEGYYGYTF	few	NA	TRBJ1-2	TRBV30
TGTGCCTGGAGGCCCGCTGCAAAGAACACCGGGGAGCTGTTTTTT	CAWRPAAKNTGELFF	once	NA	TRBJ2-2	TRBV30
TGCGCCAGCAGTGAGTCCGGGACACGGGAATATCAGACCCAGTACTTC	CASSESGTREYQTQYF	once	NA	TRBJ2-5	TRBV10-2
TGTGCCAGCAGCCCGGACAGGATGAACACTGAAGCTTTCTTT	CASSPDRMNTEAFF	NA	TRBD1	TRBJ1-1	TRBV11-2
TGTGCCAGCAGCCCACCGGTCGGGGAGCTGTTTTTT	CASSPPVGELFF	NA	NA	TRBJ2-2	TRBV11-2
TGTGCCAGCAGCCAAGTCAGGGGCGGAACAGATACGCAGTATTTT	CASSQVRGGTDTQYF	NA	NA	TRBJ2-3	TRBV4-2
TGTGCCAGCAGCCGGGAGGTAATAGCCAAAAACATTCAGTACTTC	CASSREVIAKNIQYF	NA	NA	TRBJ2-4	TRBV4-2